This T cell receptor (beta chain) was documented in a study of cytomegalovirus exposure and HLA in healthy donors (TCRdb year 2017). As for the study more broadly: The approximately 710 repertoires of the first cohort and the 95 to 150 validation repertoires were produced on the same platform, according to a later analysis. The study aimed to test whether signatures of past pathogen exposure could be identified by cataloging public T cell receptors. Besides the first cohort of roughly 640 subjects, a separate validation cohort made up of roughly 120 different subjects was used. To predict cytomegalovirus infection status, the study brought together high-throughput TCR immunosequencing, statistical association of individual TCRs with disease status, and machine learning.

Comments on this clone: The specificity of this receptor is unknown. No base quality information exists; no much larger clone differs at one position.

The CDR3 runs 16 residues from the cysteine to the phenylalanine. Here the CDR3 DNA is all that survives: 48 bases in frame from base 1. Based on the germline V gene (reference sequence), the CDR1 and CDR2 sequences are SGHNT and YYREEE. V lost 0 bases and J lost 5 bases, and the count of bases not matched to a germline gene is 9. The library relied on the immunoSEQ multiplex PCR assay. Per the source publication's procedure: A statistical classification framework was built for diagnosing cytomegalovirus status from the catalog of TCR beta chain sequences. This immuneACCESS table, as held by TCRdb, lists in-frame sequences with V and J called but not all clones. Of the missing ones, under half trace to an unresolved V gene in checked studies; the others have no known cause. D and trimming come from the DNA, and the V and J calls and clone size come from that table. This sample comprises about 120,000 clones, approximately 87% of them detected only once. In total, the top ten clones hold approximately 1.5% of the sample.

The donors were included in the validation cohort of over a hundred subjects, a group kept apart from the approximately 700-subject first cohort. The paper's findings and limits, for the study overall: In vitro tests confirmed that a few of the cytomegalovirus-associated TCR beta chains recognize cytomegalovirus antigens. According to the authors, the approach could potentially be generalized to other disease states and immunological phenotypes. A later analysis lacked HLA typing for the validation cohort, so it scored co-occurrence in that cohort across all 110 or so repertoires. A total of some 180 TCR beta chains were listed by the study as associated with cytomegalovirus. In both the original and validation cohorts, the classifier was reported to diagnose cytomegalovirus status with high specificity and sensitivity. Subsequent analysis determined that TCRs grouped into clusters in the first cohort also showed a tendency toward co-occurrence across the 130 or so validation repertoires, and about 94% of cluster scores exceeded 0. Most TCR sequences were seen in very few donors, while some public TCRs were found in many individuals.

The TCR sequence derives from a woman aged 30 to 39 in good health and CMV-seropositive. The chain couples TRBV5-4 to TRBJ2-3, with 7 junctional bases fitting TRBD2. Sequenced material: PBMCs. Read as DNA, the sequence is TGTGCCAGCAGCTTGGCCGGGGGAGGGGTTAAAGATACGCAGTATTTT. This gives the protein CASSLAGGGVKDTQYF.